The 22 T cell receptor beta chains presented below share a single source sample, sequenced in a study of blood T cell repertoires in COVID-19. Some clones are missing from TCRdb's copy, which holds only in-frame ones; the method was immunoSEQ multiplex PCR. The sample shows roughly 200,000 clones, around 80% of them seen only once. The sample comprised peripheral blood. Receptor source: a man between 35 and 55 years old with active or convalescent COVID-19.

This clone was counted a single time. The chain employs TRBV27 and TRBJ1-3; TRBD1 might be the D (5 bases). This CDR3 is 14 amino acids long. V lost 5 bases, J lost 4 bases, and 12 bases lay in between. Germline values: CDR1 MNHEY, CDR2 SMNVEV (reference sequence). The DNA of the CDR3 is TGTGCCAGCAGTCCCAGGGTAGGCGGAAACACCATATATTTT. It translates to CASSPRVGGNTIYF.

The genes are TRBV11-2 and TRBJ1-6; no clear D gene. Trimming stripped 7 bases from V and 10 bases from J, with 17 bases between. From germline, CDR1 is SGHAT and CDR2 FQNNGV. CDR3 size: 14 residues. The CDR3 loop reads CASTLEPRGSPLHF. CDR3 nucleotide sequence: TGTGCCAGCACCCTTGAACCACGGGGATCACCCCTCCACTTT.

The chain links TRBV7-6 to TRBJ1-2; 12 bases match TRBD1. This CDR3 has 17 residues. Germline V gives CDR1 SGHVS, CDR2 FNYEAQ. Trimming cost V 4 bases and J 3 bases; bases outside gene matches: 9. The chain's CDR3 is CASSSGQGAGFHYGYTF. The CDR3 DNA is TGTGCCAGCAGCTCGGGACAGGGGGCAGGGTTCCACTATGGCTACACCTTC.

The V and J genes are TRBV27 and TRBJ1-1; D is ambiguous. V was trimmed by 6 bases and J by 3 bases, leaving 17 bases between them. This CDR3 is 15 amino acids long. Germline CDR1 is MNHEY and CDR2 is SMNVEV (reference sequence). The CDR3 nucleotides are TGTGCCAGCAGCTCTTGGGCGGGCAAGGACACTGAAGCTTTCTTT. Translating gives CASSSWAGKDTEAFF.

V is TRBV9 and J is TRBJ2-7, with D maybe TRBD2 (5 bases). The CDR3 consists of 16 residues. The V gene's germline CDR1 is SGDLS and CDR2 YYNGEE. The V end was cut by 0 bases, the J end by 3 bases, with 16 bases between. The CDR3 is CASSVAEGEAFYEQYF. CDR3 in DNA: TGTGCCAGCAGCGTAGCTGAGGGTGAGGCGTTCTACGAGCAGTACTTC.

V is TRBV10-2 and J is TRBJ2-2; 10 nucleotides match TRBD1. CDR3 size: 15 residues. CDR1 and CDR2 (germline): WSHSY, SAAADI. V shed 1 base, J shed 6 bases, and the junction held 2 bases outside the gene matches. The CDR3 DNA follows: TGCGCCAGCAGTGAGTGGACAGGGGGACCCGGGGAGCTGTTTTTT. It encodes CASSEWTGGPGELFF.

This clone was observed a handful of times. This chain links TRBV28 with TRBJ1-2; D is perhaps TRBD1 (5 bases). The V end was cut by 8 bases, the J end by 2 bases, with 15 bases between. The germline V gene has CDR1 MDHEN and CDR2 SYDVKM. The CDR3 length is 14 residues. The CDR3 is CASFGMGGNYGYTF. CDR3 DNA sequence: TGTGCCAGCTTCGGGATGGGGGGGAACTATGGCTACACCTTC.

This clone was recorded only once. The chain joins TRBV11-2 to TRBJ1-4; no clear D. The V gene's germline CDR1 is SGHAT and CDR2 FQNNGV. The CDR3 totals 11 residues. The ends were cut back, 5 bases at V and 11 bases at J, with 9 bases in the middle. The chain's CDR3 is CASSNDGKLFF. In DNA form, the CDR3 reads TGTGCCAGCAGCAACGACGGGAAACTGTTTTTT.

The chain uses TRBV9 and TRBJ1-1, with no clear D. Germline values: CDR1 SGDLS, CDR2 YYNGEE. The V and J ends lost 0 bases and 6 bases respectively, with 9 bases between them. The length of the CDR3 is 13 residues. The CDR3, as DNA: TGTGCCAGCAGCGTAGACAGTCGTTCTGAAGCTTTCTTT. Its protein is CASSVDSRSEAFF. Full variable domain (rest looked up from reference TRBV9 and TRBJ1-1): DSGVTQTPKHLITATGQRVTLRCSPRSGDLSVYWYQQSLDQGLQFLIQYYNGEERAKGNILERFSAQQFPDLHSELNLSSLELGDSALYFCASSVDSRSEAFFGQGTRLTVV.

Notes on this clone: This may come from a read error, since a much larger clone is one base off. This same CDR3 is encoded by further DNA sequences in the sample. This chain uses TRBV7-8 with TRBJ2-1, with 11 bases identical to TRBD2. CDR3 length: 16 residues. The germline CDR1 and CDR2 sequences are SGHVS and FQNEAQ. The CDR3 DNA reads TGTGCCAGTAGCTTTAGCGGGGGGGCCGTCGACAATGAGCAGTTCTTC. Translation: CASSFSGGAVDNEQFF.

V and J are TRBV6-6 and TRBJ2-5; the match to TRBD1 covers 7 bases. This CDR3 has 12 residues. The V gene's germline CDR1 is MNHNY and CDR2 SVGAGI (reference sequence). J lost 4 bases, V lost 7 bases, and 3 bases had no gene match. The CDR3 coding sequence is TGTGCCAGCACGACAGGGACAGAGACCCAGTACTTC. Amino acid sequence: CASTTGTETQYF.

The V call is TRBV5-8, the J call TRBJ1-5; TRBD1 is a possible D gene (6 bases). With 0 bases removed from V and 0 bases from J, the gap between germline ends came to 16 bases. CDR1 is SGHTS, CDR2 YDEGEE, per germline. This CDR3 is built from 18 residues. The CDR3 DNA sequence: TGTGCCAGCAGCTTGGCCCCGAGGGACATGAATAGCAATCAGCCCCAGCATTTT. Protein product: CASSLAPRDMNSNQPQHF.

The chain couples TRBV5-5 to TRBJ1-1; no firm D call. The CDR3 is 16 residues long. Germline assignment: CDR1 SGHKS and CDR2 YYEKEE (reference sequence). V gave up 1 base and J gave up 3 bases, with 16 bases separating them. CDR3 protein: CASSLKYSGTYTEAFF. DNA for the CDR3: TGTGCCAGCAGCTTGAAATATTCGGGTACCTACACTGAAGCTTTCTTT.

V usage is TRBV9 and J usage is TRBJ2-7, with TRBD2 matching over 7 bases. The trim removed 4 bases at V and 2 bases at J, leaving 9 bases unmatched. In germline, CDR1 is SGDLS, CDR2 YYNGEE. The CDR3 has 15 amino acids. The CDR3, as DNA: TGTGCCAGCAGCCCAACAAGGGCGGGAGCCTACGAGCAGTACTTC. It encodes CASSPTRAGAYEQYF.

The genes are TRBV4-2 and TRBJ2-2, with unresolved D. The V gene's germline CDR1 is LGHNA and CDR2 YNFKEQ. Trimming took off 2 bases at V and 2 bases at J, with 12 bases between the two ends. The length of the CDR3 is 16 residues. The CDR3 reads CASSQRSGSNTGELFF. The CDR3 coding sequence is TGTGCCAGCAGCCAAAGATCCGGGTCTAACACCGGGGAGCTGTTTTTT.

The chain joins TRBV6-6 to TRBJ1-5; 7 positions match TRBD1. CDR1 is MNHNY, CDR2 SVGAGI, per germline (reference sequence). V was pared by 8 bases and J by 8 bases, with 6 bases of the junction left unmatched. The CDR3 is 12 residues long. DNA of the CDR3: TGTGCCAGCGCACAGGGGCAGGAGCCCCAGCATTTT. It translates to CASAQGQEPQHF.

The V and J genes are TRBV19 and TRBJ1-2; 8 nucleotides align to TRBD1. The V segment lost 5 bases and the J segment 4 bases; nucleotides outside the gene matches: 3. The CDR3 consists of 13 residues. Germline lookup yields CDR1 LNHDA and CDR2 SQIVND (reference sequence). The CDR3 loop is CASSPGQGYGYTF. Here the CDR3 DNA reads TGTGCCAGTAGTCCAGGACAGGGCTATGGCTACACCTTC. The full variable domain, completed using reference TRBV19 and TRBJ1-2, is DGGITQSPKYLFRKEGQNVTLSCEQNLNHDAMYWYRQDPGQGLRLIYYSQIVNDFQKGDIAEGYSVSREKKESFPLTVTSAQKNPTAFYLCASSPGQGYGYTFGSGTRLTVV.

This rearrangement joins TRBV6-5 to TRBJ1-1; TRBD1 is a possible D gene (5 bases). The CDR3 is made up of 13 amino acids. The ends were cut back, 6 bases at V and 5 bases at J, with 13 bases in the middle. Germline V gene data show CDR1 as MNHEY and CDR2 as SVGAGI. CDR3 amino acids: CASRGGEGTEAFF. CDR3 sequence (DNA): TGTGCCAGCAGGGGTGGGGAGGGGACTGAAGCTTTCTTT.

This chain links TRBV15 with TRBJ2-3; D perhaps matches TRBD1 (6 bases). The CDR3 runs to 15 residues. Germline values: CDR1 LNHNV, CDR2 YYDKDF (reference sequence). V was clipped by 0 bases and J by 5 bases, with 12 bases between them. In DNA, the CDR3 is TGTGCCACCAGCAGAGAGGGGACAAACAGAGATACGCAGTATTTT. It encodes CATSREGTNRDTQYF.

The V call is TRBV4-2, the J call TRBJ2-1; 12 nucleotides match TRBD2. The length of the CDR3 is 16 residues. The V gene end was trimmed by 0 bases and the J gene end by 10 bases; junction bases not matched to a gene: 7. The germline CDR1 and CDR2 sequences are LGHNA and YNFKEQ. CDR3 residues: CASSQDLVTSGREQFF. DNA of the CDR3: TGTGCCAGCAGCCAAGATCTTGTTACTAGCGGGAGGGAGCAGTTCTTC.

This chain connects TRBV7-8 to TRBJ2-1; 8 nucleotides match TRBD2. Germline V CDR1 and CDR2: SGHVS, FQNEAQ. CDR3 length: 16 amino acids. Germline trimming cut 5 bases from V and 9 bases from J; bases unmatched to any gene: 15. CDR3 in DNA: TGTGCCAGCAGCCTGACCGGGACTAGTTTTGGCGGTGAGCAGTTCTTC. Residues: CASSLTGTSFGGEQFF.

V gene TRBV5-4 combines with J gene TRBJ1-2, with TRBD1 matching over 10 bases. This CDR3 contains 13 residues. V shed 5 bases, J shed 8 bases, and the junction held 6 bases outside the gene matches. Germline lookup yields CDR1 SGHNT and CDR2 YYREEE (reference sequence). The CDR3 coding sequence is TGTGCCAGCAGGTCGGACAGGGGGATCGGCTACACCTTC. It encodes CASRSDRGIGYTF.